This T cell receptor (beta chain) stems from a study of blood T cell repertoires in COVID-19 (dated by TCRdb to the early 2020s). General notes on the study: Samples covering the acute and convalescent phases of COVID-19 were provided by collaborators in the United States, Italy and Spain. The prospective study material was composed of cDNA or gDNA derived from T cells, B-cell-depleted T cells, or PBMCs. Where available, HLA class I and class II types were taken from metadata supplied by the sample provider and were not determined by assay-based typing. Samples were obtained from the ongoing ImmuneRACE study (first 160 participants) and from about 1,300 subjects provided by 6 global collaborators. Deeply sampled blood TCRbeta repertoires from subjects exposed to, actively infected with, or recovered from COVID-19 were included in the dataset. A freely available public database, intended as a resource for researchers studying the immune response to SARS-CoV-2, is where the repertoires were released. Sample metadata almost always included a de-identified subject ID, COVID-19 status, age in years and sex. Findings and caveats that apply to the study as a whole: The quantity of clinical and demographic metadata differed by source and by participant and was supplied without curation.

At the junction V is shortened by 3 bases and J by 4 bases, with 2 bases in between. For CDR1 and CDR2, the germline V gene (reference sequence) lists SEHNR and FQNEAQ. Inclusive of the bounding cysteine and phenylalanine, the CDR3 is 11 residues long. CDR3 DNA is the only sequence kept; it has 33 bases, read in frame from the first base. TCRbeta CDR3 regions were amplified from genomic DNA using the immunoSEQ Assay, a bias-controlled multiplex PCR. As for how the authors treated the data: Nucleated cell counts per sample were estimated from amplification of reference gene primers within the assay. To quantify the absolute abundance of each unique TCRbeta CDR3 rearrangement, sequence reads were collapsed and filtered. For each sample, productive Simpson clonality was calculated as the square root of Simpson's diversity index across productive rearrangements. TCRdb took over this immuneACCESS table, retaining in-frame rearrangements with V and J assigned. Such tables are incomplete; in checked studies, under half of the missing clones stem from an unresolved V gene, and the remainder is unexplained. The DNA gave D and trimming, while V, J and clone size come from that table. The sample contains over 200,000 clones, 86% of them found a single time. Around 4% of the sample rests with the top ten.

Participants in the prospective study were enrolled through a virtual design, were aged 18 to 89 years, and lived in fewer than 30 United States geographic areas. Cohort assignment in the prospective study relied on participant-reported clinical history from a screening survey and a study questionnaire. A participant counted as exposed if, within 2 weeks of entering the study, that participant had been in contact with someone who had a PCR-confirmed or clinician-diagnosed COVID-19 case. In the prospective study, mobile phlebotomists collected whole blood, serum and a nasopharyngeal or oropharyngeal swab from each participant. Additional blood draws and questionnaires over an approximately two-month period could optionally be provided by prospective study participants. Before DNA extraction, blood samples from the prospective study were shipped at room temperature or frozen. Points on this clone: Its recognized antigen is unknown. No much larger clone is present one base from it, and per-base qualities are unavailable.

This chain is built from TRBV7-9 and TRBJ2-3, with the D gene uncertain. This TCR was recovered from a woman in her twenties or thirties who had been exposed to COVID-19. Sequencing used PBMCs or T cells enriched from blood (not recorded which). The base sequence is TGTGCCAGCAGCTTCGCAGATACGCAGTATTTT. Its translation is CASSFADTQYF.